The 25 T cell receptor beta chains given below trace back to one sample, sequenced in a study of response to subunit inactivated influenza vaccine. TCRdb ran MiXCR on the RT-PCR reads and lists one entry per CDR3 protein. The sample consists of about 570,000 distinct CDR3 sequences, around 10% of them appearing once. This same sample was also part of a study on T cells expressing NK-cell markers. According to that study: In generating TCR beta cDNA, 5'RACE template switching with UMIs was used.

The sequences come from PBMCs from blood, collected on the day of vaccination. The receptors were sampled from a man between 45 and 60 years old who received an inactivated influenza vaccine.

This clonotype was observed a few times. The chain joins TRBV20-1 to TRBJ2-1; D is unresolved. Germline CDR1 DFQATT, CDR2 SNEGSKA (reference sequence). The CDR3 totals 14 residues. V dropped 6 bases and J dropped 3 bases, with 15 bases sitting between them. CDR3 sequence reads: CSAPWAEHYNEQFF. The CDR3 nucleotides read TGCAGTGCCCCATGGGCGGAGCACTACAATGAGCAGTTCTTC.

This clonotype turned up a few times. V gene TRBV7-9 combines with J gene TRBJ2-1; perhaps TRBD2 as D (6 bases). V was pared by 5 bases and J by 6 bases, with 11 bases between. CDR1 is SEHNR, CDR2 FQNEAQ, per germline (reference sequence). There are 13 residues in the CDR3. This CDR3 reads CASSRDSVNEQFF. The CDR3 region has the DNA TGTGCCAGCAGCCGGGACTCCGTCAATGAGCAGTTCTTC.

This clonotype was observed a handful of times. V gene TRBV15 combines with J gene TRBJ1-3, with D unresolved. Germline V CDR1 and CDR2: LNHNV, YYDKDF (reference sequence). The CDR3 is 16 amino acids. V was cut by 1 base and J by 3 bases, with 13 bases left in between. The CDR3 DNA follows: TGTGCCACCAGCAGAGGCACCGCCGGAGGTGGAAACACCATATATTTT. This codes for CATSRGTAGGGNTIYF.

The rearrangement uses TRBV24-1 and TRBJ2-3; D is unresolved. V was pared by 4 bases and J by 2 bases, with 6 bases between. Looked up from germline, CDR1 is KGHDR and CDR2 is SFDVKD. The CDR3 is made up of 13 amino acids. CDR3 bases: TGTGCCACCAGTGAGGGCCCCACAGATACGCAGTATTTT. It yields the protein CATSEGPTDTQYF.

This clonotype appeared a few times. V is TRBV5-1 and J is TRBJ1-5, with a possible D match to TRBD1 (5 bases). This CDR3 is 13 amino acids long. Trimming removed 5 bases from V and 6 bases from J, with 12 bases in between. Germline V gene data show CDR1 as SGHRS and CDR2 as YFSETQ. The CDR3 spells CASRTEVGQPQHF. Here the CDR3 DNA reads TGCGCCAGCAGGACAGAGGTGGGTCAGCCCCAGCATTTT.

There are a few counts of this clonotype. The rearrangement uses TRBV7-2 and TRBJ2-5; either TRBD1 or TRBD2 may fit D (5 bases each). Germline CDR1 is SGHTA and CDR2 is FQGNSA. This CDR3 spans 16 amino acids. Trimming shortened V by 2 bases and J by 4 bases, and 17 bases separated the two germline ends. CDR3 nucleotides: TGTGCCAGCAGCTTACTCTACGGGATGGGGCGAGAGACCCAGTACTTC. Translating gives CASSLLYGMGRETQYF.

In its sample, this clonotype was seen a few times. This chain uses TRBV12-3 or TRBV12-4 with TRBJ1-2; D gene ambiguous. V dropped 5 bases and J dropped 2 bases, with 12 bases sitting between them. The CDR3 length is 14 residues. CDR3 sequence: CASSPGNQNYGYTF. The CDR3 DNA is TGTGCCAGCAGTCCGGGAAACCAAAACTATGGCTACACCTTC.

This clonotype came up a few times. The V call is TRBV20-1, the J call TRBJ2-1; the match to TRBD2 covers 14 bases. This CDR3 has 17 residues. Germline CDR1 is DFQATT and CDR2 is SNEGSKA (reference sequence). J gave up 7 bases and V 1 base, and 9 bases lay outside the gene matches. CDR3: CSARVMLTSGRGNEQFF. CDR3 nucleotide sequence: TGCAGTGCTAGAGTTATGTTGACTAGCGGGAGGGGTAATGAGCAGTTCTTC.

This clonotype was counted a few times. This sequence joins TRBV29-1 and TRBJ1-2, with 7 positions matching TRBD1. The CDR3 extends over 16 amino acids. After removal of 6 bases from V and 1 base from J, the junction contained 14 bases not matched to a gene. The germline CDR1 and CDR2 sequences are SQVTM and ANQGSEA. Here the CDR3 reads CSVAKAPGQSNYGYTF. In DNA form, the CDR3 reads TGCAGCGTCGCCAAAGCCCCGGGACAGAGTAACTATGGCTACACCTTC.

In DNA, the CDR3 is TGTGCCAGCAGCGTAGAGGCGTTAGGATCCTACAATGAGCAGTTCTTC. It codes for CASSVEALGSYNEQFF. The J gene is TRBJ2-1, the V gene TRBV9; D unclear. Trimming left V 0 bases short and J 1 base short, with 11 bases between. Germline CDR1 reads SGDLS; CDR2 reads YYNGEE. The CDR3 extends over 16 amino acids.

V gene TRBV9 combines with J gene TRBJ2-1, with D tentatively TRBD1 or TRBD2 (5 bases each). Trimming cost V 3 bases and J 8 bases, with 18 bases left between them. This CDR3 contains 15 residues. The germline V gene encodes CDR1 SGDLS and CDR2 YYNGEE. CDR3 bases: TGTGCCAGCAGCGCGTCCGGGACCCTCGGAGATGAGCAGTTCTTC. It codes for CASSASGTLGDEQFF.

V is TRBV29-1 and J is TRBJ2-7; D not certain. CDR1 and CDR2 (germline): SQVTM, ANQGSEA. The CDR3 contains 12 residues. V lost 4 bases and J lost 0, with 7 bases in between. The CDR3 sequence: CSVVIVSYEQYF. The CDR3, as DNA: TGCAGCGTTGTTATCGTCTCCTACGAGCAGTACTTC.

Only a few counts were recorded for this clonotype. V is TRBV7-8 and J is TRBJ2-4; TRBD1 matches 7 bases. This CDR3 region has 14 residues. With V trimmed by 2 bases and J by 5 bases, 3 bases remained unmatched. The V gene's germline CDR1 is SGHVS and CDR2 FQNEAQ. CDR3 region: CASSLIDRENIQYF. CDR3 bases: TGTGCCAGCAGCTTAATTGACAGGGAAAACATTCAGTACTTC.

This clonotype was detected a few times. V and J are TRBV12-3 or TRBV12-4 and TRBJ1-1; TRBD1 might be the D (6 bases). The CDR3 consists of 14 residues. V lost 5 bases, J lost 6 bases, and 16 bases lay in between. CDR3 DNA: TGTGCCAGCAGTAGGGGGACCCCAGGGGCTGAAGCTTTCTTT. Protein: CASSRGTPGAEAFF.

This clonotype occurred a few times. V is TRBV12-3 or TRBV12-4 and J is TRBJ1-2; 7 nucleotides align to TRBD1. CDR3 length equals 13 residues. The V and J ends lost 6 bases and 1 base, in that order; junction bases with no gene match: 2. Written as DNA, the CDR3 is TGTGCCAGCAGCGGACAGGTTAACTATGGCTACACCTTC. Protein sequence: CASSGQVNYGYTF.

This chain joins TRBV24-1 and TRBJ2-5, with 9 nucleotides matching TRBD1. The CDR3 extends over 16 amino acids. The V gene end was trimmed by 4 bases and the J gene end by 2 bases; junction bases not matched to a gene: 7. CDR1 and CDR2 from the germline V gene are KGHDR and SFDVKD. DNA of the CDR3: TGTGCCACCAGTGACCCCGGGACAGGGAATCAAGAGACCCAGTACTTC. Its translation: CATSDPGTGNQETQYF.

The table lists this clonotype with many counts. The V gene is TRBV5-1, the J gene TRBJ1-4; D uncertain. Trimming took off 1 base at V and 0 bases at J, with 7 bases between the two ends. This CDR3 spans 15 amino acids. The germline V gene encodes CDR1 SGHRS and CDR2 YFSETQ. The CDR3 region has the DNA TGCGCCAGCAGCTTGCAGAATCCAACTAATGAAAAACTGTTTTTT. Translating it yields CASSLQNPTNEKLFF.

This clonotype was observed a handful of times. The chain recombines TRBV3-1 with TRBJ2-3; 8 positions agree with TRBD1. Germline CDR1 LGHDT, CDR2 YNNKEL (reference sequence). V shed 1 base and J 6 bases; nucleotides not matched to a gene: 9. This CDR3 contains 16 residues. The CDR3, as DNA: TGTGCCAGCAGCCAAGGACGGGGGCACAGGGGGGATACGCAGTATTTT. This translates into CASSQGRGHRGDTQYF.

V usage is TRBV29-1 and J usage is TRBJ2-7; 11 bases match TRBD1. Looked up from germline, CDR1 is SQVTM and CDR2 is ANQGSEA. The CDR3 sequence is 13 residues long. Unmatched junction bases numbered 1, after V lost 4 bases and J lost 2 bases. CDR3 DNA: TGCAGCGTTGCGGGACAGGGGGCCTACGAGCAGTACTTC. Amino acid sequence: CSVAGQGAYEQYF.

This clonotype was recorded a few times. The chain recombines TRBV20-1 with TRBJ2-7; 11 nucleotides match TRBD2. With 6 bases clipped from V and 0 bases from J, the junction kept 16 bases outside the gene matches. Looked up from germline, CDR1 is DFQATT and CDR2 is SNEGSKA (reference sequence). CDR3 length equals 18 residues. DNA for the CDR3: TGCAGTGCCATACTTACGGGACTAGCGGATCTAATCTCCTACGAGCAGTACTTC. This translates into CSAILTGLADLISYEQYF.

CDR3 protein: CASSKIALPGELFF. The CDR3 DNA sequence: TGTGCCAGTAGTAAGATTGCCCTCCCCGGGGAGCTGTTTTTT. The genes are TRBV19 and TRBJ2-2; D remains unclear. The CDR3 length is 14 residues. The germline V and J ends were trimmed by 4 bases and 6 bases, with 12 bases remaining between them. Germline-derived CDR1 and CDR2 are LNHDA and SQIVND (reference sequence).

The CDR3 loop is CASSPGTSGVGEQYF. The CDR3 nucleotides read TGTGCCAGCAGTCCGGGGACTAGCGGAGTAGGGGAGCAGTACTTC. The genes are TRBV27 and TRBJ2-7; 11 nucleotides align to TRBD2. The V gene end was trimmed by 5 bases and the J gene end by 7 bases; junction bases not matched to a gene: 10. CDR3 length equals 15 residues. The germline CDR1 and CDR2 sequences are MNHEY and SMNVEV (reference sequence).

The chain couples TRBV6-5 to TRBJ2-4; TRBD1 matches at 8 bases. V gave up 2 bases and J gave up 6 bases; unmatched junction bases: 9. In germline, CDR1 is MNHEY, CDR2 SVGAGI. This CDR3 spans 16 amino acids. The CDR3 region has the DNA TGTGCCAGCAGTTACGATGGAGACAGGGGTCGAAACATTCAGTACTTC. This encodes CASSYDGDRGRNIQYF.

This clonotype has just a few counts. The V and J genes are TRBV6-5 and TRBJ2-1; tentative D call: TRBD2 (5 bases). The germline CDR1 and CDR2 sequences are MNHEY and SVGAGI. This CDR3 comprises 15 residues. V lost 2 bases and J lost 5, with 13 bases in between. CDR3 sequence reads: CASSYRMYGDNEQFF. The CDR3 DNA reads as TGTGCCAGCAGTTACCGTATGTACGGGGACAATGAGCAGTTCTTC.

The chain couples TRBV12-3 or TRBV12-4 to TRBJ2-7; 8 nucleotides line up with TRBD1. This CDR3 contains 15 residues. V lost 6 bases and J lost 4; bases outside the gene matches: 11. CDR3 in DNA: TGTGCCAGCAGCCCACTCCAGGGGGCTGGTTACGAGCAGTACTTC. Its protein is CASSPLQGAGYEQYF.